This note documents a single TCR beta chain sequence. This clonotype appeared a few times. There is no known antigen for this receptor. No much larger clone exists at a distance of one base, and base qualities are not known. The data were taken from a study of T cell repertoires in cytomegalovirus infection (dated by TCRdb to between 2019 and 2020). Regarding the study in general: Recently identified HLA-C-restricted CMV epitopes, whose presentation resists viral immunomodulation, were targeted by peptide stimulations together with well-studied HLA-B-restricted epitopes. Because public TCR beta signatures pointed to carriage of CMV infection together with the matching HLA type, the HLA type of each donor mattered for the analysis. What the research found in general, with its limitations: Carriers of CMV infection plus the relevant HLA type were discriminated by the cumulative frequency of public TCR beta family members in the study cohort and in an independent 352-donor cohort. The ex vivo response was dominated by HLA-C-restricted CMV-specific TCR beta clonotypes, which also provided the single most frequent clonotype in two of eight donors.

The listed sequencing device is Illumina HiSeq 1500. The raw public reads went through TCRdb reprocessing: fastp at Q25, MiXCR clone calling, in-frame beta chains kept. A single entry per CDR3 protein holds the most common genes and DNA from its merged rows. This sample is represented by more than 65,000 distinct CDR3 sequences; around half of them were singletons. Of the sample, roughly 93% falls within the top ten clones. This sample's treatment or condition label indicates: in vitro stimulation with specific CMV peptide epitopes to enrich CMV-specific T cells. Trimming removed 5 bases from V and 3 bases from J, leaving 14 bases between the germline ends. From the cysteine through the phenylalanine, the CDR3 covers 14 amino acids. Only CDR3 DNA is held: 42 bases, read in frame from base 1. CDR1 and CDR2, looked up from the germline V gene, are SGHVS and FNYEAQ.

In this chain, TRBV7-6 is recombined with TRBJ2-7; tentative D gene TRBD1, with 6 bases matching. This TCR came from a human donor in good health (CMV status not recorded). Some clones in this sample may be carry-over from other donors' samples. Specimen: CD8+ T cells from cultured PBMCs, collected from culture after CMV antigen stimulation. DNA sequence: TGTGCCAGCAGCCCTCGACAGGTCGGCTACGAGCAGTACTTC. Its protein is CASSPRQVGYEQYF. The full variable domain, with segments outside the CDR3 supplied by the reference TRBV7-6 and TRBJ2-7 proteins, appears as GAGVSQSPRYKVTKRGQDVALRCDPISGHVSLYWYRQALGQGPEFLTYFNYEAQQDKSGLPNDRFSAERPEGSISTLTIQRTEQRDSAMYRCASSPRQVGYEQYFGPGTRLTVT.